This TCR beta chain was retrieved from a study of blood T cell repertoires in COVID-19. About the study: Spain, Italy and the United States supplied samples that represented acute and convalescent COVID-19.

Losses at the gene ends were 5 bases for V and 5 bases for J; bases not matched to a gene: 3. Germline lookup yields CDR1 SGHNT and CDR2 YENEEA. There are 15 residues in the CDR3. Participant-reported clinical history was the basis for cohort assignment. Symptom resolution, clearance, or two negative PCRs marked the recovered donors of Cohort 3. This clone occurred many times. In the authors' methods: Estimation of nucleated cell counts relied on the amplification of reference gene primers. Profiling relied on immunoSEQ multiplex PCR, and the TCRdb table lists in-frame clones only, not all of them. V and J calls plus clone size are reproduced from that table; the DNA served to infer D and trimming. The sample shows roughly 330,000 clones, around nine tenths of them seen only once.

Sample: PBMCs or T cells enriched from blood (not recorded which). This clonotype originated in a young man who had recovered from COVID-19. J is TRBJ2-2 and V is TRBV11-3; TRBD2 matches 12 bases. CDR3 DNA sequence: TGTGCCAGCAGCCACGGGACTAGCGGGACCGGGGAGCTGTTTTTT. Its translation is CASSHGTSGTGELFF.